This T cell receptor (beta chain) emerged from a study of control samples from healthy donors and cancer patients. The V end was cut by 5 bases, the J end by 2 bases, with 16 bases between. Germline V lookup: CDR1 SEHNR, CDR2 FQNEAQ (reference sequence). There are 15 residues in the CDR3. TCRdb's table, derived via immunoSEQ multiplex PCR, lists solely in-frame clones and lacks some. The sample lists 150,000 to 190,000 clones, approximately 93% seen once, with approximately 2.5% in the top ten. The sequence was collected from a man aged 45-60 years in good health. The J gene is TRBJ2-7, the V gene TRBV7-9, with D perhaps TRBD2 (5 bases). Material for sequencing was blood. CDR3 DNA sequence: TGTGCCAGCAGCGGCCGAGACCCGGGGACCTACGAGCAGTACTTC. The encoded protein is CASSGRDPGTYEQYF.